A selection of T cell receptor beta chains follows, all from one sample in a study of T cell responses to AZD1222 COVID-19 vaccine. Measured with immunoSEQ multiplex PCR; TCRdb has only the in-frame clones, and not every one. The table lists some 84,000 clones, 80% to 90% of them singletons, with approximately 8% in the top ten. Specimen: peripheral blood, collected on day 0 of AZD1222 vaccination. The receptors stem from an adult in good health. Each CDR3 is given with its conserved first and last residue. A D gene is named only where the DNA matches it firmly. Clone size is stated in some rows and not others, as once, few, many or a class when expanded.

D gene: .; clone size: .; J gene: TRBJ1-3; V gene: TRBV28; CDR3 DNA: TGTGCCAGCAGGACGACCACAGACACCATATATTTT; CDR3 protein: CASRTTTDTIYF
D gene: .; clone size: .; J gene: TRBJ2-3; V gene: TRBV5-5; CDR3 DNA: TGTGCCAGCAGCTCCCCTGATACGCAGTATTTT; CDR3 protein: CASSSPDTQYF
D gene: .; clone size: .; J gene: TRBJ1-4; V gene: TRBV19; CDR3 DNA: TGTGCCAGTAGTATAGGCTTAACGGGACGCACGACTAATGAAAAACTGTTTTTT; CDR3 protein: CASSIGLTGRTTNEKLFF
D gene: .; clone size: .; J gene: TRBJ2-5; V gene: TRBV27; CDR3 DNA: TGTGCCAGCAGTTTAAGGACACCTCTCCCAGAGACCCAGTACTTC; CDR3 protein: CASSLRTPLPETQYF
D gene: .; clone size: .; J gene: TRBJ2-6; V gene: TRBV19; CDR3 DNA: TGTGCCAGTAGTATGGGTCACAGCGGCGGGGCCAACGTCCTGACTTTC; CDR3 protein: CASSMGHSGGANVLTF
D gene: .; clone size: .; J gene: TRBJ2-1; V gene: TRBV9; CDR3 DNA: TGTGCCAGCAGCGTAGCTTCGGGAAACCTAGGGAATGAGCAGTTCTTC; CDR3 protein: CASSVASGNLGNEQFF
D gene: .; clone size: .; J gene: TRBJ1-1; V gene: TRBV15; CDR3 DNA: TGTGCCACCAGCAGGGCCAGCGTGGGCCAGAACACTGAAGCTTTCTTT; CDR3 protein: CATSRASVGQNTEAFF
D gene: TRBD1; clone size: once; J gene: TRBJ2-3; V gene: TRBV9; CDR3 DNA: TGTGCCAGCAGCGTCGCACCGGGACAGAACACAGATACGCAGTATTTT; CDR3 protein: CASSVAPGQNTDTQYF
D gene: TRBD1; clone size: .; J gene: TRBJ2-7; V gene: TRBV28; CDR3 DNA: TGTGCCAGCAGTATGGGACAGACCACCTACGAGCAGTACTTC; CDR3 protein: CASSMGQTTYEQYF
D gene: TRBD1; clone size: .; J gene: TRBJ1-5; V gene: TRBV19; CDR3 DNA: TGTGCCAGTACCCGGACAGGGGACAATCAGCCCCAGCATTTT; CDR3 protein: CASTRTGDNQPQHF
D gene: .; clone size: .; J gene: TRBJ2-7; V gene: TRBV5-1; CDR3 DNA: TGCGCCAGCAGCTTGAGGACAGACTCCTCCTACGAGCAGTACTTC; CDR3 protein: CASSLRTDSSYEQYF
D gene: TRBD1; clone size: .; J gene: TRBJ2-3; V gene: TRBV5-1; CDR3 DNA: TGCGCCAGCAGCTTGGGACAGGGGGATACGCAGTATTTT; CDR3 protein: CASSLGQGDTQYF
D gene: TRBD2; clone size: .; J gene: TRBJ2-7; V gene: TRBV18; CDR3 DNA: TGTGCCAGCTCACCACAGGTTGGCGGGAGTACGTACTTC; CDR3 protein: CASSPQVGGSTYF
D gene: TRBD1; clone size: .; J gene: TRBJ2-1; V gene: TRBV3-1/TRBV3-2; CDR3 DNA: TGTGCCAGCAGCCAAGGGGGACAGGGGAACTACAATGAGCAGTTCTTC; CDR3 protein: CASSQGGQGNYNEQFF
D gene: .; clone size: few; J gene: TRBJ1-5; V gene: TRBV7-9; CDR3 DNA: TGTGCCAGCAGCTTAGTGGGGGAAGGGAATCAGCCCCAGCATTTT; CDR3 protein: CASSLVGEGNQPQHF
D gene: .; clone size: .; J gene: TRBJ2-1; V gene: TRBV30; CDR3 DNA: TGTGCCTGGAGTGGGACCCGGGACTACAATGAGCAGTTCTTC; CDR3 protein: CAWSGTRDYNEQFF
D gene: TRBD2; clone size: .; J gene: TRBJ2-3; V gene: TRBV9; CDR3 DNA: TGTGCCAGCAGCCCCTTAGGTAGCGGGACCACAGATACGCAGTATTTT; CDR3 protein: CASSPLGSGTTDTQYF
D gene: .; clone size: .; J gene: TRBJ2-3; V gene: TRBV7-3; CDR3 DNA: TGTGCCAGCAGCTCAGGGTTAGGGGGAGCCCTGCCAGATACGCAGTATTTT; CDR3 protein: CASSSGLGGALPDTQYF